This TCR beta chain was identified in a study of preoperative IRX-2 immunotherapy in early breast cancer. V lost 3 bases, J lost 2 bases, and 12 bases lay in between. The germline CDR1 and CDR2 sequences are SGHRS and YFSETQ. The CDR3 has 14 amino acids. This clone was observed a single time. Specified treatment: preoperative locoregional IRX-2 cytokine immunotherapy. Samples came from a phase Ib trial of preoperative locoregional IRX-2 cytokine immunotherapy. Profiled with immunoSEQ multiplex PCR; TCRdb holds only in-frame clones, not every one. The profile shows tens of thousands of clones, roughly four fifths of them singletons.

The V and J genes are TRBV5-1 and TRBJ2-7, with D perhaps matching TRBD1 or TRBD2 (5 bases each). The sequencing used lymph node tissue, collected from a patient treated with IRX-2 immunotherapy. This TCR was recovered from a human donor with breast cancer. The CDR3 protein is CASSSPGRTYEQYF. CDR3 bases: TGCGCCAGCAGCTCGCCGGGACGCACCTACGAGCAGTACTTC.